This TCR beta chain was sequenced for a study of blood T cell repertoires in COVID-19. About the research overall: Sites in the United States, Italy and Spain provided acute and convalescent COVID-19 samples.

Repertoires were generated with immunoSEQ multiplex PCR, while TCRdb's copy carries only in-frame clones and drops some. In the table there are approximately 390,000 clones, roughly 90% of which are singletons. The V gene's germline CDR1 is MGHRA and CDR2 YSYEKL. The CDR3 is 13 residues long. V trimming: 5 bases; J trimming: 7 bases; junction bases outside the gene matches: 7. The sequence was collected from a man aged 18-30 years with active or convalescent COVID-19. The chain has TRBV4-1 and TRBJ1-1; 7 bases are shared with TRBD1. Specimen: peripheral blood. CDR3 protein: CASSSRRDSEAFF. The CDR3 DNA is TGCGCCAGCAGCAGTAGGAGGGACAGTGAAGCTTTCTTT.